This T cell receptor (beta chain) was retrieved from a study of early T cells in non-severe SARS-CoV-2 infection. Overall study context: Chains from this unsorted whole-blood bulk RNA could not be paired. General observations from the study: Anti-spike CD8 responses were favored by VDJdb matching, which missed private and CD4 specificities.

In regard to this clonotype: What it binds is unknown.

Germline V gene lookup returns CDR1 MNHNS and CDR2 SASEGT. Trimming took off 1 base at V and 5 bases at J, with 14 bases between the two ends. CDR3 length: 15 residues. Individual cDNA molecules each received unique molecular identifiers attached to them. TCRdb analysed the 5' RACE reads with MiXCR anew, one entry per CDR3 protein. The sample includes about 60,000 distinct CDR3 sequences, more than 9% of them seen just once. The sequenced sample was whole blood. This clonotype was obtained from an adult who was a healthcare worker with PCR-confirmed SARS-CoV-2 infection or an uninfected control (not recorded which). This sequence joins TRBV6-1 and TRBJ1-2, with D possibly TRBD1 on 5 matching bases. In DNA, the CDR3 is TGTGCCAGCAGTGAAGATAGAACAGGACTGTATGGCTACACCTTC. Amino acid sequence: CASSEDRTGLYGYTF.